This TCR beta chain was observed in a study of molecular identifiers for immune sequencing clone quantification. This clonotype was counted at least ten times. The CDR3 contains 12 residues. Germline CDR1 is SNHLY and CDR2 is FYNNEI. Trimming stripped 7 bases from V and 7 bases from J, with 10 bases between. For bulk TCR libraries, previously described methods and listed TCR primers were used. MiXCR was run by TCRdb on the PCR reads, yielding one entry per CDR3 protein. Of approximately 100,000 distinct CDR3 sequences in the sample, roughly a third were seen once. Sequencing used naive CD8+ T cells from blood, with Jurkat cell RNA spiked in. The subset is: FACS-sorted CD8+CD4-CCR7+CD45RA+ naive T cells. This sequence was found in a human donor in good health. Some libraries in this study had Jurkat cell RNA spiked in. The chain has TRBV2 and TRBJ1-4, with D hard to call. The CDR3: CASTQHGEKLFF. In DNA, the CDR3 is TGTGCCAGCACTCAGCACGGTGAAAAACTGTTTTTT.